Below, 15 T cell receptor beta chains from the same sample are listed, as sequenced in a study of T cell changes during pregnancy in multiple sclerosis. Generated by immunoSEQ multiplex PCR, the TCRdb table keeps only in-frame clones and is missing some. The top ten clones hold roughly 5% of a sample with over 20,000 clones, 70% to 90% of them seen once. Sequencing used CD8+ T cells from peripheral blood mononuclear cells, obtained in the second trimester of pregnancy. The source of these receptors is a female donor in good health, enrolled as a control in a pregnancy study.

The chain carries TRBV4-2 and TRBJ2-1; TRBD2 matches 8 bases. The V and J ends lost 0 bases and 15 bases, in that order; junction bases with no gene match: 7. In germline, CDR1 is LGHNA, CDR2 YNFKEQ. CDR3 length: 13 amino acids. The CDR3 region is CASSQEIREGGFF. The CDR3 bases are TGTGCCAGCAGCCAAGAGATCCGGGAGGGGGGGTTCTTC.

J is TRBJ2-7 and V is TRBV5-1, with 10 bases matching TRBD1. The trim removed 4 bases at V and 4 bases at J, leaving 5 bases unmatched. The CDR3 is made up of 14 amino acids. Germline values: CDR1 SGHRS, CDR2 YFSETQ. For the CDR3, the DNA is TGCGCCAGCAGCCCAAGGGACAGGGGTTACGAGCAGTACTTC. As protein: CASSPRDRGYEQYF.

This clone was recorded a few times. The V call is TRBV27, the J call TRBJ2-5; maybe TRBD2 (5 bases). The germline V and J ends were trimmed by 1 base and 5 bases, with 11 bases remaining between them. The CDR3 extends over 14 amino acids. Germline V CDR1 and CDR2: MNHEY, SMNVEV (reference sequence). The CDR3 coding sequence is TGTGCCAGCAGTTTATTAATGCCGGGGGAGACCCAGTACTTC. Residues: CASSLLMPGETQYF.

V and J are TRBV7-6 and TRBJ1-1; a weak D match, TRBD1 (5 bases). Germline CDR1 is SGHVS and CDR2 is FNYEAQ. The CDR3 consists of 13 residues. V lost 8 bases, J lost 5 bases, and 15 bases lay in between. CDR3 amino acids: CASSKGQWTEAFF. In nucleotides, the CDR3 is TGTGCCAGCTCGAAGGGGCAATGGACTGAAGCTTTCTTT. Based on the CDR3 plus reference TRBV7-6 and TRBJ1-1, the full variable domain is GAGVSQSPRYKVTKRGQDVALRCDPISGHVSLYWYRQALGQGPEFLTYFNYEAQQDKSGLPNDRFSAERPEGSISTLTIQRTEQRDSAMYRCASSKGQWTEAFFGQGTRLTVV.

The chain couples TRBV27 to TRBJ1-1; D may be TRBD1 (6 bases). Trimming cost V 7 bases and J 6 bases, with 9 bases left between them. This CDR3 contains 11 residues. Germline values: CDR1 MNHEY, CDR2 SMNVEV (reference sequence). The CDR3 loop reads CASTQGPEAFF. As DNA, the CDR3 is TGTGCCAGCACCCAGGGGCCTGAAGCTTTCTTT.

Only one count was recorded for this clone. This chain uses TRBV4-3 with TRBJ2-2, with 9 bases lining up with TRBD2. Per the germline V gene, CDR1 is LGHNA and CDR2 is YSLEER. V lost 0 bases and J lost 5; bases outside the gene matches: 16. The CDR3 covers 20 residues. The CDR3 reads CASSQDHPLTSGEGTGELFF. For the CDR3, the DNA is TGCGCCAGCAGCCAAGATCATCCCCTGACTAGCGGAGAGGGAACCGGGGAGCTGTTTTTT.

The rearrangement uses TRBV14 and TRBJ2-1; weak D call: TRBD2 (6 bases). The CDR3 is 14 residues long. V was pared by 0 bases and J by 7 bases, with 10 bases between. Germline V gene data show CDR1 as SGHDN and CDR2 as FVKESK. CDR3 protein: CASSQDIAGNEQFF. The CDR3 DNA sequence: TGTGCCAGCAGCCAAGACATCGCGGGGAATGAGCAGTTCTTC.

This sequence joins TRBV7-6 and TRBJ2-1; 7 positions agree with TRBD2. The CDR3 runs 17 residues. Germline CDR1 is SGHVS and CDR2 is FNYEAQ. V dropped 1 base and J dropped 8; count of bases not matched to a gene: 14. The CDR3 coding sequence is TGTGCCAGCAGCTTAGAGGCGGTAGCGGGCTTCATCCATGAGCAGTTCTTC. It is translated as CASSLEAVAGFIHEQFF.

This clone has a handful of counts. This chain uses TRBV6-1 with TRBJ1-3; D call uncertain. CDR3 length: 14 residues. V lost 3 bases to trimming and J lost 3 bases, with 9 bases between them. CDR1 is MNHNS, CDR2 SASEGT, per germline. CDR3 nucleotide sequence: TGTGCCAGCAGTGACGAGGCTTATGGAAACACCATATATTTT. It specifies CASSDEAYGNTIYF.

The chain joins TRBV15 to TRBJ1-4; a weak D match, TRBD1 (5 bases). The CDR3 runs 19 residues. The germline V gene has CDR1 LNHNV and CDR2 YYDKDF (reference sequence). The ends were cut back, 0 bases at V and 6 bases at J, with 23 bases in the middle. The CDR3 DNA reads TGTGCCACCAGCAGAGATCGGGGGGGAACTCAATTGATTTATGAAAAACTGTTTTTT. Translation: CATSRDRGGTQLIYEKLFF. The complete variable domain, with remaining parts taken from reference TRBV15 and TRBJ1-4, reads DAMVIQNPRYQVTQFGKPVTLSCSQTLNHNVMYWYQQKSSQAPKLLFHYYDKDFNNEADTPDNFQSRRPNTSFCFLDIRSPGLGDTAMYLCATSRDRGGTQLIYEKLFFGSGTQLSVL.

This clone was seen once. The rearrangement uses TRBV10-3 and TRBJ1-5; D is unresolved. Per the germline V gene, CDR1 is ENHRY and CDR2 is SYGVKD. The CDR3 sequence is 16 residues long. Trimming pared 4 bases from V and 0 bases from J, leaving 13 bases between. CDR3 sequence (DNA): TGTGCCATCAGTGGGGCACCCGCGAATAGCAATCAGCCCCAGCATTTT. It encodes CAISGAPANSNQPQHF.

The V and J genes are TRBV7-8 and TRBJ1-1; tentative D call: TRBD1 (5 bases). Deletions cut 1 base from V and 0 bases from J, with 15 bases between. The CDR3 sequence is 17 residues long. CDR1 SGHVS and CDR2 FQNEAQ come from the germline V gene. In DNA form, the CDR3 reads TGTGCCAGCAGCTTAGAAGGGGCATCAATGATGAACACTGAAGCTTTCTTT. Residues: CASSLEGASMMNTEAFF.

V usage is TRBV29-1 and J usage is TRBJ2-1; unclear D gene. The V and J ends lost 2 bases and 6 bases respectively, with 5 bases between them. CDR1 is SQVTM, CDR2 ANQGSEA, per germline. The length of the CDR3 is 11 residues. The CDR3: CSVEPGNEQFF. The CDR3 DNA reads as TGCAGCGTTGAACCCGGCAATGAGCAGTTCTTC.

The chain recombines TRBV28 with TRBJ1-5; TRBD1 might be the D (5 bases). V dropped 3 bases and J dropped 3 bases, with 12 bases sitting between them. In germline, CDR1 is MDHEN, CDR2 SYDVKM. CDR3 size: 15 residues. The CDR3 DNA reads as TGTGCCAGCAGTTTGTCTTCAGGGATCAATCAGCCCCAGCATTTT. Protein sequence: CASSLSSGINQPQHF.

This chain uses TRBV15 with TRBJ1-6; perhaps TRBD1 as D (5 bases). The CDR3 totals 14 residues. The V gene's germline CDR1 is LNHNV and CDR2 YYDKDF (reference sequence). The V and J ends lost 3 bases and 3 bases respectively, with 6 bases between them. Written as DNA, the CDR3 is TGTGCCACCAGCAGGGACAACTATAATTCACCCCTCCACTTT. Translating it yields CATSRDNYNSPLHF.